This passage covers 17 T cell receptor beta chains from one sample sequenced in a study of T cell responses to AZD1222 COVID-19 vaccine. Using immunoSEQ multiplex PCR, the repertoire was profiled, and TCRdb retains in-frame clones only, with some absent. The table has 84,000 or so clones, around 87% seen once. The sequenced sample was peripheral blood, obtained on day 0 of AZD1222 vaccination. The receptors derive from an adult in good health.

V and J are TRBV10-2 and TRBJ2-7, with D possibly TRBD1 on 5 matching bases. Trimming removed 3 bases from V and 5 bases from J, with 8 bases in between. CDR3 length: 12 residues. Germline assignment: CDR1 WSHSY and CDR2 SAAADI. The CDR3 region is CASSDRVNEQYF. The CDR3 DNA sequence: TGCGCCAGCAGTGACAGGGTGAACGAGCAGTACTTC.

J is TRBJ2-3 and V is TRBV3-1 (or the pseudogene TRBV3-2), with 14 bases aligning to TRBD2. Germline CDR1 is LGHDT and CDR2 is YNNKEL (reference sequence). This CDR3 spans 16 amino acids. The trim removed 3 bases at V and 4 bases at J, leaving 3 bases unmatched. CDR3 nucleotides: TGTGCCAGCAGCCAGGGACTAGCGGGAGACGCAGATACGCAGTATTTT. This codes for CASSQGLAGDADTQYF.

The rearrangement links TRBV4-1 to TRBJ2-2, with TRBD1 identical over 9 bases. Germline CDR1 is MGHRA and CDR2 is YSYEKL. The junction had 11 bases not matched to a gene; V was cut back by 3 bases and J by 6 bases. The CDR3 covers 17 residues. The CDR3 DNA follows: TGCGCCAGCAGCCAGCTTTGGGGGACAGGGTCCCCCGGGGAGCTGTTTTTT. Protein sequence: CASSQLWGTGSPGELFF.

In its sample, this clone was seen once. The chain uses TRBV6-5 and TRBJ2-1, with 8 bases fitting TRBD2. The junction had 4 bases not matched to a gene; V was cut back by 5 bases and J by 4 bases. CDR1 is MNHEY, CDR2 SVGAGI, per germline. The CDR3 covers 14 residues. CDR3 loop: CASSRRGEYNEQFF. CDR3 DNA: TGTGCCAGCAGTCGGCGGGGGGAGTACAATGAGCAGTTCTTC.

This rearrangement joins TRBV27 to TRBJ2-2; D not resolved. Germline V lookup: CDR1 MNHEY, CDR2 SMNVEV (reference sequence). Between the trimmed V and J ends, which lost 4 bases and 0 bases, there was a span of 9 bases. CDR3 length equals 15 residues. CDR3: CASSSHSTNTGELFF. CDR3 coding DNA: TGTGCCAGCAGTTCTCACTCAACGAACACCGGGGAGCTGTTTTTT.

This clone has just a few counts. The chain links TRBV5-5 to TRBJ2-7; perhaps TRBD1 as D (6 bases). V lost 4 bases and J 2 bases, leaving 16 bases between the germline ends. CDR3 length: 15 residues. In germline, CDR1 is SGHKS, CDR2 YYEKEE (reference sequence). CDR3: CASSPSSGTTYEQYF. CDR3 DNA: TGTGCCAGCAGCCCTTCTTCCGGGACAACCTACGAGCAGTACTTC.

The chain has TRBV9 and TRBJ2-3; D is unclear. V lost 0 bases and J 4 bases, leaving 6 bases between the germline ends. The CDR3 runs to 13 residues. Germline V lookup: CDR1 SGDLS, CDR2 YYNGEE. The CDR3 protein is CASSVDSPDTQYF. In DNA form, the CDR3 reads TGTGCCAGCAGCGTAGATTCTCCAGATACGCAGTATTTT. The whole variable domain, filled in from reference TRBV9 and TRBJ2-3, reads DSGVTQTPKHLITATGQRVTLRCSPRSGDLSVYWYQQSLDQGLQFLIQYYNGEERAKGNILERFSAQQFPDLHSELNLSSLELGDSALYFCASSVDSPDTQYFGPGTRLTVL.

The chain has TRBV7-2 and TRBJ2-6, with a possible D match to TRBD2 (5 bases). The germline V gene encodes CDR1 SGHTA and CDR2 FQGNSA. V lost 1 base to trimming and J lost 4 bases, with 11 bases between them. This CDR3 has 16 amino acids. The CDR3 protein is CASSLGPGNGANVLTF. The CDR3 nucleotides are TGTGCCAGCAGCTTAGGACCGGGGAACGGGGCCAACGTCCTGACTTTC.

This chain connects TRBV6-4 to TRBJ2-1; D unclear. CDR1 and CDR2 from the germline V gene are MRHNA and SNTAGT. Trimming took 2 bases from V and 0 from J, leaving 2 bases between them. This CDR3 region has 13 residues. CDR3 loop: CASSDGSYNEQFF. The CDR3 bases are TGTGCCAGCAGTGACGGCTCCTACAATGAGCAGTTCTTC.

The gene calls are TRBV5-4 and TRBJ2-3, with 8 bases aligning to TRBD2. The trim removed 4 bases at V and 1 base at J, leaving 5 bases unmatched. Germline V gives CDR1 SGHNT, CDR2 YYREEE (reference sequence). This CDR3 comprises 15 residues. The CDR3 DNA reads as TGTGCCAGCAGCCACAGCGGGGGAGGCACAGATACGCAGTATTTT. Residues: CASSHSGGGTDTQYF.

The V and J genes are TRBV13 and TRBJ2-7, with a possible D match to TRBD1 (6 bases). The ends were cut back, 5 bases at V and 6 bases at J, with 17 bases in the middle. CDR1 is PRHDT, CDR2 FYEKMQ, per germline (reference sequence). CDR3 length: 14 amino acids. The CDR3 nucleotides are TGTGCCAGCAGCATTTACACACAGGGTAGCGAGCAGTACTTC. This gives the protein CASSIYTQGSEQYF.

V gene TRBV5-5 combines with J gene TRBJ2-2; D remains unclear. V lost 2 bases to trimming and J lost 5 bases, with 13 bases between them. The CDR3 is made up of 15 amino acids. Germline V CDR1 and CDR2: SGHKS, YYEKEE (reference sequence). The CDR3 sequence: CASSFSAAVTGELFF. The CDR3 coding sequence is TGTGCCAGCAGCTTTTCCGCGGCGGTTACCGGGGAGCTGTTTTTT.

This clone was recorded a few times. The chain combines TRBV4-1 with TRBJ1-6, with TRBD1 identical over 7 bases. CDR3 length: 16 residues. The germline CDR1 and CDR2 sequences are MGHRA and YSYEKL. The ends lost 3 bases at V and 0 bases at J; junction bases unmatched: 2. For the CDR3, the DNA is TGCGCCAGCAGCCAGACAGGGAGCTCCTATAATTCACCCCTCCACTTT. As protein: CASSQTGSSYNSPLHF.

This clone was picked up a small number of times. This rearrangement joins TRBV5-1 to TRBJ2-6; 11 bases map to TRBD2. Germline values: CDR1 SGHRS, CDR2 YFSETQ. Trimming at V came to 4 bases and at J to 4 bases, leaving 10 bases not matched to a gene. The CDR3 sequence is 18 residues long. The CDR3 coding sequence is TGCGCCAGCAGCGAACCTAGCGGGAGGCCTTCCGGGGCCAACGTCCTGACTTTC. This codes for CASSEPSGRPSGANVLTF. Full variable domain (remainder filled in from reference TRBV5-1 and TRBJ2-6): KAGVTQTPRYLIKTRGQQVTLSCSPISGHRSVSWYQQTPGQGLQFLFEYFSETQRNKGNFPGRFSGRQFSNSRSEMNVSTLELGDSALYLCASSEPSGRPSGANVLTFGAGSRLTVL.

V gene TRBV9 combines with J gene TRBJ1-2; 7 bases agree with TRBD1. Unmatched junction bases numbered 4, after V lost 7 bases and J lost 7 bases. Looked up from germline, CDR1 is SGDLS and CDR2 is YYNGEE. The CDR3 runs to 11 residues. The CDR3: CASEGAPGYTF. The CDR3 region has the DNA TGTGCCAGCGAGGGGGCCCCTGGCTACACCTTC.

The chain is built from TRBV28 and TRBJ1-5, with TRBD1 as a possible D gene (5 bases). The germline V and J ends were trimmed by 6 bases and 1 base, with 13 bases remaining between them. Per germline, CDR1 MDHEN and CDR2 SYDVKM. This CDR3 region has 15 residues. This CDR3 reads CASRRTGLSNQPQHF. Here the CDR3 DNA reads TGTGCCAGCAGACGTACAGGATTGAGCAATCAGCCCCAGCATTTT.

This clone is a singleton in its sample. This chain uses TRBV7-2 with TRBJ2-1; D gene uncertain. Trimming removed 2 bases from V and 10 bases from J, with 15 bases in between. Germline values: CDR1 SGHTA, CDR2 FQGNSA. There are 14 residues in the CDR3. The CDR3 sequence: CASSLITALGEQFF. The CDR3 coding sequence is TGTGCCAGCAGCTTAATCACAGCCCTCGGGGAGCAGTTCTTC.